The 18 T cell receptor beta chains below all came from one sample that was sequenced in a study of beta chain features in type 1 diabetes. General study findings and limits: Shorter TCRB CDR3s, moderately but significantly so, were found in Type 1 diabetes patients in all four CD4+ subsets.

These receptors lack a known antigen. As every portion of the isolated RNA was reverse transcribed, the sequencing read expressed TCRB transcripts. This table comes from immunoSEQ multiplex PCR, and its TCRdb copy is limited to in-frame clones, with some not included. The top ten hold about 0.6% of the sample, which has about 370,000 clones, over 8.5% seen once. Source material: central memory CD4+ T cells from blood. The receptors originated from a man aged 25 to 45 with type 1 diabetes.

The chain is built from TRBV7-2 and TRBJ2-5; D remains unclear. Germline loops: CDR1 SGHTA, CDR2 FQGNSA. This CDR3 has 14 amino acids. V lost 5 bases and J lost 4, with 14 bases in between. The CDR3 nucleotides are TGTGCCAGCAGCCTCCGTAGTAGCAGAGAGACCCAGTACTTC. Its translation is CASSLRSSRETQYF.

The CDR3 sequence: CASSESGIYEQYF. CDR3 coding DNA: TGTGCCAGCAGTGAATCGGGGATCTACGAGCAGTACTTC. V is TRBV2 and J is TRBJ2-7, with D maybe TRBD2 (5 bases). The ends were cut back, 2 bases at V and 3 bases at J, with 8 bases in the middle. Germline V gene data show CDR1 as SNHLY and CDR2 as FYNNEI. The CDR3 is 13 residues long.

The rearrangement joins TRBV29-1 to TRBJ1-6; TRBD1 might be the D (6 bases). CDR1 SQVTM and CDR2 ANQGSEA come from the germline V gene. Trimming removed 4 bases at V and 8 bases at J, with 12 bases between. The CDR3 is 13 amino acids. The CDR3 sequence is CSVGQGNDSPLHF. As DNA, the CDR3 is TGCAGCGTTGGGCAGGGGAATGATTCACCCCTCCACTTT.

In its sample, this clone was seen a few times. The DNA of the CDR3 is TGCGCCAGCAGCTTGGATGGTCTAGACGGGGAGCTGTTTTTT. Translated, it gives CASSLDGLDGELFF. V gene TRBV5-1 combines with J gene TRBJ2-2; unclear D gene. Germline CDR1 and CDR2: SGHRS and YFSETQ. Trimming took off 0 bases at V and 7 bases at J, with 10 bases between the two ends. This CDR3 contains 14 residues.

The chain uses TRBV10-2 and TRBJ2-3; D is ambiguous. V lost 5 bases to trimming and J lost 0 bases, with 9 bases between them. The CDR3 sequence is 14 residues long. CDR1 is WSHSY and CDR2 is SAAADI in the germline V gene. The CDR3 nucleotides read TGCGCCAGCAGTCCAGACCACAGCACAGATACGCAGTATTTT. Amino acid sequence: CASSPDHSTDTQYF.

Points on this clone: Just one base apart from a much larger clone, this may be a read error. The sample has other DNA sequences that encode this CDR3 too. The chain couples TRBV5-4 to TRBJ2-7; 8 nucleotides align to TRBD1. Losses at the gene ends were 0 bases for V and 1 base for J; bases not matched to a gene: 0. The CDR3 is made up of 14 amino acids. From germline, CDR1 is SGHNT and CDR2 YYREEE (reference sequence). This CDR3 is CASSLDRGSYEQYF. CDR3 bases: TGTGCCAGCAGCTTGGACAGGGGGTCCTACGAGCAGTACTTC.

On this clone itself: The sample carries other DNA sequences with the same CDR3. The rearrangement links TRBV7-9 to TRBJ1-1; possible D gene TRBD1, 6 bases. This CDR3 has 12 residues. V lost 5 bases and J lost 8, with 12 bases in between. Germline-derived CDR1 and CDR2 are SEHNR and FQNEAQ (reference sequence). CDR3 in amino acids: CASSRTGLEAFF. CDR3 nucleotide sequence: TGTGCCAGCAGCCGCACAGGGTTGGAAGCTTTCTTT.

This clone appeared a few times. The V and J genes are TRBV7-9 and TRBJ1-5, with D uncertain. CDR1 and CDR2 (germline): SEHNR, FQNEAQ (reference sequence). Trimming took 6 bases from V and 4 from J, leaving 13 bases between them. This CDR3 spans 14 amino acids. The CDR3 region is CASSRPDQNQPQHF. CDR3 DNA sequence: TGTGCCAGCAGTCGGCCTGACCAGAATCAGCCCCAGCATTTT.

This rearrangement joins TRBV6-5 to TRBJ1-1, with unresolved D. From germline, CDR1 is MNHEY and CDR2 SVGAGI. The CDR3 consists of 13 residues. V lost 3 bases to trimming and J lost 11 bases, with 16 bases between them. This CDR3 reads CASSYERRGSAFF. Written as DNA, the CDR3 is TGTGCCAGCAGTTATGAACGCCGAGGCTCCGCTTTCTTT.

This clone was recorded a few times. The V gene is TRBV11-2, the J gene TRBJ1-1; D may be TRBD1 (6 bases). This CDR3 contains 14 residues. The germline gives CDR1 SGHAT, CDR2 FQNNGV. Between the trimmed V and J ends, which lost 5 bases and 11 bases, there was a span of 21 bases. The CDR3 protein is CASSRWGGGERAFF. In DNA form, the CDR3 reads TGTGCCAGCAGCCGATGGGGCGGGGGCGAAAGGGCTTTCTTT.

This clone was found a few times. DNA for the CDR3: TGTGCCAGCAGCTTCGGACAGAGTAATGAAAAACTGTTTTTT. This sequence encodes CASSFGQSNEKLFF. The rearrangement joins TRBV7-9 to TRBJ1-4; possible D gene TRBD1, 6 bases. The CDR3 is made up of 14 amino acids. Looked up from germline, CDR1 is SEHNR and CDR2 is FQNEAQ (reference sequence). Trimming removed 3 bases from V and 4 bases from J, with 9 bases in between.

This clone was seen ten or more times. V and J are TRBV15 and TRBJ2-1; D unclear. V lost 4 bases, J lost 8 bases, and 12 bases lay in between. This CDR3 has 13 residues. CDR1 is LNHNV, CDR2 YYDKDF, per germline (reference sequence). CDR3 amino acids: CATSKDRGDEQFF. As DNA, the CDR3 is TGTGCCACCAGCAAAGACCGCGGTGATGAGCAGTTCTTC.

Concerning this clone: The junction departs from the called germline gene at one end, perhaps through a read error. This chain uses TRBV5-4 with TRBJ2-3; perhaps D is TRBD1 or TRBD2 (5 bases each). Germline V CDR1 and CDR2: SGHNT, YYREEE (reference sequence). CDR3 length: 16 amino acids. The CDR3 sequence: CASSQGTQLSTDTQYF. CDR3 in DNA: TGCGCCAGCAGCCAAGGGACGCAGCTCAGCACAGATACGCAGTATTTT.

V usage is TRBV18 and J usage is TRBJ1-4; the D is unclear. The CDR3 covers 17 residues. Germline CDR1 and CDR2: KGHSH and LQKENI. Trimming shortened V by 1 base and J by 0 bases, and 12 bases separated the two germline ends. The CDR3, as DNA: TGTGCCAGCTCACCACGACCGGGTACCGCAACTAATGAAAAACTGTTTTTT. Amino acid sequence: CASSPRPGTATNEKLFF.

The J gene is TRBJ1-2, the V gene TRBV18, with a possible D match to TRBD1 (5 bases). The CDR3 loop spans 17 amino acids. Germline V CDR1 and CDR2: KGHSH, LQKENI. The ends were cut back, 3 bases at V and 5 bases at J, with 22 bases in the middle. The DNA for the CDR3 is TGTGCCAGCTCACCGTGGGACTCCTCAGGGAGTTATTATGGCTACACCTTC. This sequence encodes CASSPWDSSGSYYGYTF.

This clone was seen more than once but under ten times. This rearrangement joins TRBV5-1 to TRBJ1-4; 9 positions match TRBD1. Trimming removed 4 bases from V and 7 bases from J; junction bases left unmatched: 5. The germline V gene encodes CDR1 SGHRS and CDR2 YFSETQ. This CDR3 comprises 14 residues. The CDR3 loop reads CASSPDRGREKLFF. CDR3 DNA sequence: TGCGCCAGCAGCCCGGACAGGGGTCGTGAAAAACTGTTTTTT.

The chain has TRBV10-2 and TRBJ2-1; 11 positions agree with TRBD2. The CDR3 covers 17 residues. Germline V gene lookup returns CDR1 WSHSY and CDR2 SAAADI. V was clipped by 2 bases and J by 5 bases; unmatched bases: 8. The CDR3 DNA sequence: TGCGCCAGCAGTGAGGGGAGACTAGCGGGACGAAACAATGAGCAGTTCTTC. It translates to CASSEGRLAGRNNEQFF.

Concerning this clone: A far more abundant clone sits one base away, making this likely a read error. The chain uses TRBV7-2 and TRBJ2-1; no firm D call. The CDR3 sequence is 11 residues long. V was clipped by 5 bases and J by 6 bases, with 5 bases between them. Germline V gene data show CDR1 as SGHTA and CDR2 as FQGNSA. CDR3 bases: TGTGCCAGCAGCCGCCTCAATGAGCAGTTCTTC. Translating it yields CASSRLNEQFF.